Listed here is a single TCR beta chain. Its antigen is not identified. Other DNA sequences in this specimen translate into the identical CDR3. Trimming stripped 0 bases from V and 4 bases from J, with 8 bases between. The V gene's germline CDR1 is SGHRS and CDR2 YFSETQ. This CDR3 has 13 residues. This entry comes from a study of beta chain features in type 1 diabetes. Study details: All samples yielded roughly 110 million examined sorted cells. Overall study findings and caveats: Short templates might get an advantage during PCR, and this would be equal in patients and controls. For Type 1 diabetes patients, all four CD4+ subsets carried TCRB CDR3s that were moderately but significantly shorter. Patients' naive, central memory and Treg TCRB repertoires seemed closer to one another than those of healthy donors.

The authors reverse transcribed all of the isolated RNA, so sequencing captured expressed TCRB transcripts. Some clones are missing from TCRdb's copy, which holds only in-frame ones; the method was immunoSEQ multiplex PCR. The sample holds about 700,000 clones, 10% to 15% seen once. V gene TRBV5-1 combines with J gene TRBJ2-7; D is possibly TRBD1 or TRBD2 (5 bases each). The sample consisted of naive CD4+ T cells from blood. This sequence was found in a man younger than 30 with type 1 diabetes. For the CDR3, the DNA is TGCGCCAGCAGCTTGGAGGGACCGTACGAGCAGTACTTC. Protein: CASSLEGPYEQYF.